This T cell receptor (beta chain) was found in a study of human T cells and chemical hapten exposure. One entry per CDR3 protein, called by TCRdb with MiXCR from the RACE reads. The table lists 150,000 to 200,000 distinct CDR3 sequences, around 22% of them singletons. In germline, CDR1 is LNHNV, CDR2 YYDKDF (reference sequence). The CDR3 consists of 15 residues. Trimming removed 2 bases from V and 10 bases from J; junction bases left unmatched: 8. This sample's time point: patch test 1, 2 weeks after DPC sensitization. This sample's treatment: therapeutic diphenylcyclopropenone sensitization with weekly scalp DPC.

The receptor's source is a woman between 50 and 59 years old with alopecia areata. Some clones in this sample may be carry-over from other donors' samples. The sequences come from whole blood, collected in connection with sensitization to the hapten diphenylcyclopropenone (DPC). This sequence joins TRBV15 and TRBJ2-1, with TRBD2 matching 10 bases. The CDR3 DNA reads as TGTGCCACCAGCAGACGTGAAGCGGGAGGGAGGGAGCAGTTCTTC. It specifies CATSRREAGGREQFF.